Presented here are 29 T cell receptor beta chains from one specimen sequenced in a study of cytomegalovirus exposure and HLA in healthy donors (dated by TCRdb to between 2016 and 2019). The library was generated by the immunoSEQ multiplex PCR assay. The multiplex PCR relied on a mix of 60 forward primers for TCR Vbeta segments and 13 reverse primers for TCR Jbeta segments. TCRdb took this table from immuneACCESS and kept in-frame rearrangements with V and J called. Such tables lack part of the clones; where checked against another copy, unresolved V genes explain under half of the gap, and the rest is unexplained. This sample's table lists 100,000 to 150,000 clones. 1.6% of the sample belongs to the ten largest clones. Material for sequencing was PBMCs. The origin of the receptors is a woman aged 40-49 years in good health and CMV-seropositive.

The chain employs TRBV5-6 and TRBJ2-7, with D uncertain. This CDR3 is built from 12 residues. Trimming cost V 0 bases and J 8 bases, with 9 bases left between them. CDR1 and CDR2 from the germline V gene are SGHDT and YYEEEE. The CDR3 protein is CASSLDQSQQYF. The CDR3 region has the DNA TGTGCCAGCAGCTTGGACCAGTCACAGCAGTACTTC.

V usage is TRBV29-1 and J usage is TRBJ1-3, with D possibly TRBD1 on 5 matching bases. Germline V CDR1 and CDR2: SQVTM, ANQGSEA. CDR3 length: 14 amino acids. Trimming left V 6 bases short and J 1 base short, with 13 bases between. This CDR3 is CSVDSGISGNTIYF. CDR3 bases: TGCAGCGTAGACTCAGGGATATCTGGAAACACCATATATTTT.

The chain combines TRBV6-1 with TRBJ1-5; D is perhaps TRBD1 (5 bases). CDR1 MNHNS and CDR2 SASEGT come from the germline V gene. The CDR3 has 15 amino acids. V lost 2 bases and J 7 bases, leaving 15 bases between the germline ends. The CDR3 DNA sequence: TGTGCCAGCAGTGAACTCGGCAGGGATGCACAGCCCCAGCATTTT. This encodes CASSELGRDAQPQHF.

V usage is TRBV9 and J usage is TRBJ2-1; no clear D gene. This CDR3 has 14 residues. Germline CDR1 and CDR2: SGDLS and YYNGEE. The V and J ends lost 0 bases and 8 bases respectively, with 12 bases between them. The CDR3 sequence: CASSVGPGLDEQFF. The CDR3 DNA reads TGTGCCAGCAGCGTAGGGCCCGGGTTGGATGAGCAGTTCTTC. The variable domain in full, completed from reference TRBV9 and TRBJ2-1, reads DSGVTQTPKHLITATGQRVTLRCSPRSGDLSVYWYQQSLDQGLQFLIQYYNGEERAKGNILERFSAQQFPDLHSELNLSSLELGDSALYFCASSVGPGLDEQFFGPGTRLTVL.

The chain couples TRBV2 to TRBJ2-6; tentative D call: TRBD1 (6 bases). V was clipped by 8 bases and J by 0 bases, with 11 bases between them. The CDR3 is made up of 15 amino acids. Germline CDR1 is SNHLY and CDR2 is FYNNEI. CDR3 coding DNA: TGTGCCAGCCAACAGGGTAACTCTGGGGCCAACGTCCTGACTTTC. This encodes CASQQGNSGANVLTF.

The chain uses TRBV18 and TRBJ2-6; no clear D gene. Trimming pared 3 bases from V and 0 bases from J, leaving 12 bases between. The CDR3 length is 17 residues. The germline V gene has CDR1 KGHSH and CDR2 LQKENI. CDR3 in amino acids: CASSPELMNSGANVLTF. The DNA of the CDR3 is TGTGCCAGCTCACCCGAACTGATGAACTCTGGGGCCAACGTCCTGACTTTC.

The rearrangement joins TRBV9 to TRBJ2-1; TRBD2 matches at 14 bases. From germline, CDR1 is SGDLS and CDR2 YYNGEE. The CDR3 is made up of 16 amino acids. Trimming removed 2 bases from V and 8 bases from J; junction bases left unmatched: 6. This CDR3 is CASSVSGTSGSDEQFF. The CDR3 nucleotides are TGTGCCAGCAGCGTCAGCGGGACTAGCGGGAGCGATGAGCAGTTCTTC.

The genes are TRBV30 and TRBJ2-3, with TRBD2 matching over 10 bases. The V gene's germline CDR1 is GTSNPN and CDR2 SVGIG (reference sequence). The CDR3 is 15 amino acids. J was trimmed by 10 bases and V by 2 bases; bases with no gene match: 12. The CDR3: CAWSSGLAGGLAQYF. The CDR3 bases are TGTGCCTGGAGTTCAGGGTTAGCGGGAGGATTAGCGCAGTATTTT. The entire variable domain, with the rest obtained from reference TRBV30 and TRBJ2-3, is as follows: SQTIHQWPATLVQPVGSPLSLECTVEGTSNPNLYWYRQAAGRGLQLLFYSVGIGQISSEVPQNLSASRPQDRQFILSSKKLLLSDSGFYLCAWSSGLAGGLAQYFGPGTRLTVL.

The genes are TRBV19 and TRBJ2-5; D may be TRBD1 (5 bases). V lost 4 bases and J 5 bases, leaving 11 bases between the germline ends. Germline V gene sequence: CDR1 LNHDA, CDR2 SQIVND (reference sequence). CDR3 size: 13 residues. The CDR3: CASSTRARETQYF. In DNA, the CDR3 is TGTGCCAGTAGTACCAGGGCTCGGGAGACCCAGTACTTC.

This chain uses TRBV5-6 with TRBJ2-5; 8 bases are a match to TRBD1. The J segment lost 5 bases and the V segment lost 1 base, leaving 7 bases of the junction unmatched. The CDR3 spans 15 residues. Germline V gene data show CDR1 as SGHDT and CDR2 as YYEEEE. The DNA of the CDR3 is TGTGCCAGCAGCTTGTTAGGCAGGGGGCGCGAGACCCAGTACTTC. Translated, it gives CASSLLGRGRETQYF.

The chain has TRBV5-1 and TRBJ2-1, with 13 nucleotides matching TRBD2. V lost 3 bases to trimming and J lost 4 bases; unmatched junction nucleotides: 7. The germline CDR1 and CDR2 sequences are SGHRS and YFSETQ. CDR3 size: 17 residues. In DNA, the CDR3 is TGCGCCAGCAGCTCCGCCGGACTAGCGGGAGCTTACAATGAGCAGTTCTTC. Translating it yields CASSSAGLAGAYNEQFF.

Regarding this clone: The sample contains more than one DNA sequence encoding this CDR3. The chain's CDR3 is CASSLDRAYEQYF. CDR3 nucleotide sequence: TGTGCCAGCAGCCTAGACAGGGCCTACGAGCAGTACTTC. The chain has TRBV28 and TRBJ2-7; 7 bases align to TRBD1. This CDR3 contains 13 residues. With 6 bases clipped from V and 2 bases from J, the junction kept 4 bases outside the gene matches. Germline CDR1 and CDR2: MDHEN and SYDVKM.

The rearrangement joins TRBV27 to TRBJ1-2; TRBD1 matches 8 bases. V lost 3 bases and J lost 6; bases outside the gene matches: 9. Germline V lookup: CDR1 MNHEY, CDR2 SMNVEV (reference sequence). The CDR3 is 15 amino acids. As DNA, the CDR3 is TGTGCCAGCAGTTTTAGTGGACAGGGATGGGATGGCTACACCTTC. It yields the protein CASSFSGQGWDGYTF.

The J gene is TRBJ2-1, the V gene TRBV6-6, with 14 bases identical to TRBD2. Germline loops: CDR1 MNHNY, CDR2 SVGAGI (reference sequence). Trimming took 4 bases from V and 6 from J; bases not matched to a gene: 5. The CDR3 length is 16 residues. The DNA for the CDR3 is TGTGCCAGCAGTTTGGGACTAGCGGGAGCAGCCAATGAGCAGTTCTTC. It is translated as CASSLGLAGAANEQFF.

The chain combines TRBV10-3 with TRBJ2-3; 7 nucleotides match TRBD1. Trimming at V came to 4 bases and at J to 4 bases, leaving 14 bases not matched to a gene. CDR1 is ENHRY and CDR2 is SYGVKD in the germline V gene. This CDR3 comprises 17 residues. The CDR3 nucleotides are TGTGCCATCAGTGCCCGAGAGGAGAACAGGGGCGCAGATACGCAGTATTTT. It is translated as CAISAREENRGADTQYF.

The chain combines TRBV15 with TRBJ2-5; no clear D gene. The J call may be wrong; the DNA end is better matched by TRBJ2-7. Per germline, CDR1 LNHNV and CDR2 YYDKDF (reference sequence). The CDR3 runs 13 residues. CDR3 loop: CATSRDQRYEQYF. Here the CDR3 DNA reads TGTGCCACCAGCAGAGATCAACGTTACGAGCAGTACTTC.

The chain employs TRBV11-2 and TRBJ1-1; no reliable D call. Trimming left V 7 bases short and J 1 base short, with 7 bases between. The CDR3 spans 12 residues. CDR1 and CDR2 from the germline V gene are SGHAT and FQNNGV. CDR3 region: CASNSRNTEAFF. The CDR3 nucleotides read TGTGCCAGCAACAGCAGGAACACTGAAGCTTTCTTT.

The chain couples TRBV7-9 to TRBJ2-7, with 7 bases matching TRBD1. Germline CDR1 is SEHNR and CDR2 is FQNEAQ (reference sequence). This CDR3 is 16 amino acids long. The V gene end was trimmed by 3 bases and the J gene end by 4 bases; junction bases not matched to a gene: 12. CDR3 amino acids: CASSLPDRDRIYEQYF. The CDR3 region has the DNA TGTGCCAGCAGCTTGCCTGACCGGGACAGAATTTACGAGCAGTACTTC.

The chain links TRBV5-1 to TRBJ2-5; D is perhaps TRBD2 (6 bases). The CDR3 totals 12 residues. V lost 2 bases and J lost 5, with 7 bases in between. The germline V gene encodes CDR1 SGHRS and CDR2 YFSETQ. In nucleotides, the CDR3 is TGCGCCAGCAGCTTTCGGGGGGAGACCCAGTACTTC. Its translation is CASSFRGETQYF.

The V call is TRBV7-9, the J call TRBJ1-3, with D tentatively TRBD1 (6 bases). V was clipped by 5 bases and J by 0 bases, with 14 bases between them. The CDR3 contains 16 residues. The germline gives CDR1 SEHNR, CDR2 FQNEAQ (reference sequence). The CDR3 region is CASSRQAISSGNTIYF. CDR3 sequence (DNA): TGTGCCAGCAGCCGACAGGCAATTAGCTCTGGAAACACCATATATTTT.

This chain joins TRBV4-1 and TRBJ1-2, with 9 bases lining up with TRBD1. The CDR3 spans 16 residues. Unmatched junction bases numbered 14, after V lost 4 bases and J lost 8 bases. Germline V gene data show CDR1 as MGHRA and CDR2 as YSYEKL. The CDR3 nucleotides are TGCGCCAGCAGCCCAGGACCGACAGGGGGAACTTACGGCTACACCTTC. The encoded protein is CASSPGPTGGTYGYTF.

CDR3 in amino acids: CAWSIPLGADTQYF. As DNA, the CDR3 is TGTGCCTGGAGTATCCCCCTCGGGGCAGATACGCAGTATTTT. V usage is TRBV30 and J usage is TRBJ2-3; tentative D call: TRBD2 (5 bases). The CDR3 consists of 14 residues. V dropped 2 bases and J dropped 4 bases, with 13 bases sitting between them. Germline V gene lookup returns CDR1 GTSNPN and CDR2 SVGIG (reference sequence).

The genes are TRBV28 and TRBJ2-2; the match to TRBD2 covers 8 bases. The CDR3 length is 15 residues. The germline gives CDR1 MDHEN, CDR2 SYDVKM. V gave up 6 bases and J gave up 1 base; unmatched junction bases: 4. Here the CDR3 DNA reads TGTGCCAGCAGGGGACTAGTCGGGAACACCGGGGAGCTGTTTTTT. Protein product: CASRGLVGNTGELFF.

The chain links TRBV10-3 to TRBJ2-3; weak D call: TRBD2 (5 bases). Germline CDR1 is ENHRY and CDR2 is SYGVKD. V shed 3 bases and J shed 1 base, with 11 bases lying between them. The CDR3 sequence is 15 residues long. CDR3 sequence (DNA): TGTGCCATCAGTGATCGGGGAGTAGGCACAGATACGCAGTATTTT. Its protein is CAISDRGVGTDTQYF.

J is TRBJ2-3 and V is TRBV15, with D possibly being TRBD1 (6 bases). Germline V gives CDR1 LNHNV, CDR2 YYDKDF (reference sequence). The CDR3 runs 15 residues. The V end lost 2 bases, the J end lost 1 base, and 10 bases lay between the germline ends. CDR3 bases: TGTGCCACCAGCAGAAGTCCAGGGGGCACAGATACGCAGTATTTT. Translation gives CATSRSPGGTDTQYF.

The chain carries TRBV9 and TRBJ1-1, with D possibly TRBD1 on 5 matching bases. V lost 1 base to trimming and J lost 6 bases, with 7 bases between them. The CDR3 contains 12 residues. The germline V gene has CDR1 SGDLS and CDR2 YYNGEE. The CDR3 loop reads CASSVQGPEAFF. In DNA form, the CDR3 reads TGTGCCAGCAGCGTACAGGGTCCTGAAGCTTTCTTT.

The chain employs TRBV9 and TRBJ2-3; 9 positions agree with TRBD2. CDR3 length: 14 amino acids. CDR1 is SGDLS and CDR2 is YYNGEE in the germline V gene. Unmatched junction bases numbered 7, after V lost 7 bases and J lost 4 bases. Here the CDR3 reads CASAIAGAADTQYF. DNA for the CDR3: TGTGCCAGCGCCATAGCGGGAGCTGCAGATACGCAGTATTTT.

The J gene is TRBJ2-2, the V gene TRBV18; no definite D call. V lost 2 bases and J 0 bases, leaving 4 bases between the germline ends. The germline V gene encodes CDR1 KGHSH and CDR2 LQKENI. This CDR3 comprises 14 residues. The CDR3 spells CASSPGPNTGELFF. CDR3 DNA sequence: TGTGCCAGCTCACCAGGCCCGAACACCGGGGAGCTGTTTTTT.

V gene TRBV5-1 combines with J gene TRBJ2-5, with unresolved D. The CDR3 length is 13 residues. Germline CDR1 and CDR2: SGHRS and YFSETQ. The ends were cut back, 0 bases at V and 2 bases at J, with 5 bases in the middle. The CDR3 spells CASSLDKQETQYF. CDR3 bases: TGCGCCAGCAGCTTGGACAAACAAGAGACCCAGTACTTC.